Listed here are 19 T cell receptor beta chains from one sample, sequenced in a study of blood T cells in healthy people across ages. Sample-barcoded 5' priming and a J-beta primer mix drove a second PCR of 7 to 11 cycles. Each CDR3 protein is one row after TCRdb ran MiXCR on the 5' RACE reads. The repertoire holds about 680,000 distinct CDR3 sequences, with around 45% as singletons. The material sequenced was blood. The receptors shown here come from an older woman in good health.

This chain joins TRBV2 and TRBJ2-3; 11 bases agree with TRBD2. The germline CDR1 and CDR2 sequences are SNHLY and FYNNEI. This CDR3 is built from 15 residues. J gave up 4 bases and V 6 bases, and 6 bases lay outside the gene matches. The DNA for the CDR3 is TGTGCCAGCAGAGATAGCGGGAGGGCCCCAGATACGCAGTATTTT. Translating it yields CASRDSGRAPDTQYF.

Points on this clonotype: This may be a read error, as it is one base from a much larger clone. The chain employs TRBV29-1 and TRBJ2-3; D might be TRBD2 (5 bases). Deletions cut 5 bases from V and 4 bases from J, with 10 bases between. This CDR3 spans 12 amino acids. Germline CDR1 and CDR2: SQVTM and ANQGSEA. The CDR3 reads CSVTGLADTQYF. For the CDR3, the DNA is TGCAGCGTTACCGGACTCGCAGATACGCAGTATTTT.

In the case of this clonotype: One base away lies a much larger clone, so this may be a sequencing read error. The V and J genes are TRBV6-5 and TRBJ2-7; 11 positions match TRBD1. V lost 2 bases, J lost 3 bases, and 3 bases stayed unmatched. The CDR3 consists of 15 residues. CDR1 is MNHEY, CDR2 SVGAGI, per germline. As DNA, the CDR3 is TGTGCCAGCAGTTACACCGGGACAGGGGGCTACGAGCAGTACTTC. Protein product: CASSYTGTGGYEQYF.

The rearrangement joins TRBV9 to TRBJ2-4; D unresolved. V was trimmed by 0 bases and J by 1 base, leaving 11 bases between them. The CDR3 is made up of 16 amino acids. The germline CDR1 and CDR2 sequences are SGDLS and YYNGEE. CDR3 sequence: CASSVDPSGAKNIQYF. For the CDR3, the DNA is TGTGCCAGCAGCGTAGATCCTTCCGGGGCCAAAAACATTCAGTACTTC.

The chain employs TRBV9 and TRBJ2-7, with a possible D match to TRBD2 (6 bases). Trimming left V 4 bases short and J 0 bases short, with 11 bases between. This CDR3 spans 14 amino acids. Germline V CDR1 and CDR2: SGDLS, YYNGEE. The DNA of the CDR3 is TGTGCCAGCAGCTCCAGACTAGACTCCTACGAGCAGTACTTC. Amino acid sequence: CASSSRLDSYEQYF.

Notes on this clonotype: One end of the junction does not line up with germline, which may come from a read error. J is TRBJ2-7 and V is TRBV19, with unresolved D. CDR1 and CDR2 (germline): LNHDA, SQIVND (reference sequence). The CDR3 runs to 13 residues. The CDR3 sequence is CACSIRSSYEQYF. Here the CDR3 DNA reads TGTGCCTGTAGTATCCGATCTAGCTACGAGCAGTACTTC.

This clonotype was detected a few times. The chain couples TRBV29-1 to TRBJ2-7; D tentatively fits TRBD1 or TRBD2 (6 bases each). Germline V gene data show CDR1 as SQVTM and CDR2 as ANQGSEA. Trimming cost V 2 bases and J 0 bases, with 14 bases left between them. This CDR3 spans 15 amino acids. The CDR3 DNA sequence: TGCAGCGTTGAACGGGGGCAGGGGCTCTCCTACGAGCAGTACTTC. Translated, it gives CSVERGQGLSYEQYF.

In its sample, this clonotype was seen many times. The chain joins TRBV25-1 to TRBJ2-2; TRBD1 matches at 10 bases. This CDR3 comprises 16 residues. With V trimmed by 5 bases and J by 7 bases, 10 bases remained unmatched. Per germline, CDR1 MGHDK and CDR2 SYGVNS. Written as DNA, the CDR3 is TGTGCCAGCAGTCCTATTAGGGACAGGGGTGACGGGGAGCTGTTTTTT. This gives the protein CASSPIRDRGDGELFF.

The CDR3 nucleotides are TGCGCCAGCAGCTTGGACAGGGATATCTCTGGGGCCAACGTCCTGACTTTC. Encoded protein: CASSLDRDISGANVLTF. The gene calls are TRBV5-1 and TRBJ2-6, with D perhaps matching TRBD1 (6 bases). Germline V gene lookup returns CDR1 SGHRS and CDR2 YFSETQ. The V end was cut by 0 bases, the J end by 0 bases, with 10 bases between. The CDR3 covers 17 residues.

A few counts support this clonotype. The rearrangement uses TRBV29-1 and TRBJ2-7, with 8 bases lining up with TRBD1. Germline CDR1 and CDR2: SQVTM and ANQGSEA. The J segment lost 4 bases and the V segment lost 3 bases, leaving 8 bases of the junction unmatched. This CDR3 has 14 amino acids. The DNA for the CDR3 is TGCAGCGTTGATTTTGGACAGGGTGGGTACGAGCAGTACTTC. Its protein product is CSVDFGQGGYEQYF.

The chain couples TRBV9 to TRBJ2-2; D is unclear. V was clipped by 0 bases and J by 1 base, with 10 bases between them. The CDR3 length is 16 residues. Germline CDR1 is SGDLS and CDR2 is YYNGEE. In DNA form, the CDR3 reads TGTGCCAGCAGCGTAGGACCGGGCAAGAACACCGGGGAGCTGTTTTTT. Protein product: CASSVGPGKNTGELFF.

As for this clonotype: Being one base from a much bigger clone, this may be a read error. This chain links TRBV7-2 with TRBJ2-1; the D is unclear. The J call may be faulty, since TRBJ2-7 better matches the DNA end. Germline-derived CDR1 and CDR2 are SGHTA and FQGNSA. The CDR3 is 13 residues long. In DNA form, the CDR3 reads TGTGCCAGCAGCTTAGCGGCCTACAATGAGCAGTACTTC. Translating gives CASSLAAYNEQYF.

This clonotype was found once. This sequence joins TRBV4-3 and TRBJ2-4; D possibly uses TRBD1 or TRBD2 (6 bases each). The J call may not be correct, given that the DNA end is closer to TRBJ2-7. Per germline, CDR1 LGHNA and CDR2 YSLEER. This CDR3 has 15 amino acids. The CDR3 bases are TGCGCCAGCAGCCAAAAACAGGGACGGGAGTACGAGCAGTACTTC. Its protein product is CASSQKQGREYEQYF.

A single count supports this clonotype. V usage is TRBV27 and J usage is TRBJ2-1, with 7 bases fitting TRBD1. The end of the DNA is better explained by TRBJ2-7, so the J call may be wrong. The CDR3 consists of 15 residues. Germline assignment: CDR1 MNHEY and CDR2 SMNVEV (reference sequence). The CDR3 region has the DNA TGTGCCAGCAGTTCGGAGACAGGGTTTTACAATGAGCAGTACTTC. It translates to CASSSETGFYNEQYF.

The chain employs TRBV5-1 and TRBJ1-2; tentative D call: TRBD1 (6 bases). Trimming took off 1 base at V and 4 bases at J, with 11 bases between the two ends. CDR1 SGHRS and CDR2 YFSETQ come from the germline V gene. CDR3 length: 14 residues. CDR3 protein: CASSLRTESYGYTF. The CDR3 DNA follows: TGCGCCAGCAGCTTGCGGACAGAAAGCTATGGCTACACCTTC.

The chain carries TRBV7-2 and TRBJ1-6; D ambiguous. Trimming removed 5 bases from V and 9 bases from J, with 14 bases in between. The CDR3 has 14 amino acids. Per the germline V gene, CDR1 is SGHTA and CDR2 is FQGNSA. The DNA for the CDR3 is TGTGCCAGCAGCCCTTCTGGGGAGGGTTCACCCCTCCACTTT. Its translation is CASSPSGEGSPLHF.

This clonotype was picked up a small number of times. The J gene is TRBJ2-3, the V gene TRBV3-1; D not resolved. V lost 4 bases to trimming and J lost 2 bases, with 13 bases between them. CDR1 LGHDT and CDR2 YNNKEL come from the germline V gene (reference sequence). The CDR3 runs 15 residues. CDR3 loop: CASSPRKGITDTQYF. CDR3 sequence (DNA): TGTGCCAGCAGCCCGAGAAAAGGGATCACAGATACGCAGTATTTT.

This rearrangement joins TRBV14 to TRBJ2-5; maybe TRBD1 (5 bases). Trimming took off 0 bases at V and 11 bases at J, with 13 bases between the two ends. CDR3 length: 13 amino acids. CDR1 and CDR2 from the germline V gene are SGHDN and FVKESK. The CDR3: CASSQDDSREQYF. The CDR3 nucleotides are TGTGCCAGCAGCCAAGACGACAGTAGAGAGCAGTACTTC.

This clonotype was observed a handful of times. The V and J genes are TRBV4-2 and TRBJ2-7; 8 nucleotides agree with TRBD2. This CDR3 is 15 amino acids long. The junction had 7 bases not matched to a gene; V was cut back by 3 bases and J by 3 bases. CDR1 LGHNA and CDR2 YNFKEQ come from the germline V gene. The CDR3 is CASSQAASGSYEQYF. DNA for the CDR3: TGTGCCAGCAGCCAGGCCGCCAGCGGGAGCTACGAGCAGTACTTC.